The clone carrying this TCR beta chain was counted between two and nine times. The antigen is unknown. This record belongs to a study of T cells in Graves' hyperthyroidism and ophthalmopathy. General study results and limits: The authors' 13 V-J model separated ophthalmopathy from stable hyperthyroidism.

Lactation, pregnancy, other autoimmune disease or uncontrolled infection excluded patients. On the basis of clinical symptoms, serum thyroxine and TRAb, thyroid ultrasound and orbital computed tomography, diagnoses were made. The V end was cut by 2 bases, the J end by 2 bases, with 18 bases between. The CDR3 contains 17 residues. Germline V gene lookup returns CDR1 MDHEN and CDR2 SYDVKM. What was amplified from RNA transcripts were TCR beta CDR3 regions. Researchers ran a first-round RT-PCR on the TCR CDR3 using the HTBI primer set. A single record per CDR3 protein comes from TCRdb applying MiXCR to the multiplex PCR reads. In the table there are 400,000 to 550,000 distinct CDR3 sequences, around a quarter of which are singletons.

This chain joins TRBV28 and TRBJ1-2; D call uncertain. The sample taken for sequencing was blood. This TCR came from a woman aged 25-40 years with Graves' ophthalmopathy. Here the CDR3 DNA reads TGTGCCAGCAGTTTAGCGGGCCCTCCCCTGATAAACTATGGCTACACCTTC. It encodes CASSLAGPPLINYGYTF.